A selection of T cell receptor beta chains follows, all from one sample in a study of blood T cell repertoires in COVID-19. Method: immunoSEQ multiplex PCR; TCRdb's copy keeps in-frame clones and lacks some. Seen here are 55,000 to 75,000 clones, 70% to 85% observed once, and the top ten hold 35% to 45%. Sequenced: peripheral blood. These receptors all stem from a woman in her seventies with acute or convalescent COVID-19. Both conserved end residues are part of each CDR3. Each record gives: clone size, J gene, V gene, D gene, CDR3 protein, CDR3 DNA. D genes are given only for firm matches. Only part of the rows carry a size: once, few, many, or a class if the clone is expanded.

>.|TRBJ2-3|TRBV19|TRBD2
CASRLAGGTTDTQYF
TGTGCCAGTAGGTTAGCGGGGGGCACCACAGATACGCAGTATTTT
>once|TRBJ2-5|TRBV5-6|TRBD2
CASSLNRGGPQETQYF
TGTGCCAGCAGCTTGAACCGGGGGGGCCCCCAAGAGACCCAGTACTTC
>few|TRBJ1-6|TRBV19|.
CASSIQYNSPLHF
TGTGCCAGTAGTATCCAGTATAATTCACCCCTCCACTTT
>.|TRBJ1-2|TRBV12-3/TRBV12-4|.
CASSYTGNYGYTF
TGTGCCAGCAGTTACACAGGGAATTATGGCTACACCTTC
>.|TRBJ2-2|TRBV4-2|TRBD1
CASSQDGTGNTGELFF
TGTGCCAGCAGCCAAGACGGGACAGGGAACACCGGGGAGCTGTTTTTT
>.|TRBJ1-5|TRBV30|.
CAWSGRDQPQHF
TGTGCCTGGAGTGGCAGGGATCAGCCCCAGCATTTT
>.|TRBJ2-7|TRBV5-3|.
CARSLLGCWGRIYEQYF
TGTGCCAGAAGCTTGCTGGGATGTTGGGGGAGGATCTACGAGCAGTACTTC
>once|TRBJ1-5|TRBV27|TRBD1
CASSHRGIGNQPQHF
TGTGCCAGCAGCCACAGGGGGATAGGTAATCAGCCCCAGCATTTT
>.|TRBJ2-7|TRBV19|.
CASSIGRGGTYEQYF
TGTGCCAGTAGTATTGGTAGGGGGGGAACCTACGAGCAGTACTTC
>.|TRBJ1-2|TRBV28|.
CASSVQNYGYTF
TGTGCCAGCAGTGTGCAGAACTATGGCTACACCTTC
>.|TRBJ2-1|TRBV11-2|TRBD2
CASRFRTSGGVYNEQFF
TGTGCCAGCAGATTTCGGACTAGCGGGGGAGTCTACAATGAGCAGTTCTTC
>.|TRBJ2-7|TRBV5-4|.
CASSLDRTSYEQYF
TGTGCCAGCAGCCTAGACAGAACCTCCTACGAGCAGTACTTC
>once|TRBJ2-7|TRBV2|.
CASSKGRGEQYF
TGTGCCAGCAGCAAGGGTAGGGGCGAGCAGTACTTC
>few|TRBJ2-1|TRBV5-1|.
CASSLSLQTYNEQFF
TGCGCCAGCAGCTTGTCTCTACAGACCTACAATGAGCAGTTCTTC
>.|TRBJ2-7|TRBV5-6|TRBD1
CASSFTGQVPYEQYF
TGTGCCAGCAGCTTTACCGGACAGGTCCCCTACGAGCAGTACTTC
>.|TRBJ1-6|TRBV4-1|.
CASSQEYSSYNSPLHF
TGCGCCAGCAGCCAAGAATACAGCTCCTATAATTCACCCCTCCACTTT
>.|TRBJ2-3|TRBV30|.
CAWSPLYPSGTDTQYF
TGTGCCTGGAGTCCGCTATATCCGTCAGGTACAGATACGCAGTATTTT
>few|TRBJ1-5|TRBV28|.
CASTPGGDNQPQHF
TGTGCCAGCACTCCGGGGGGGGACAATCAGCCCCAGCATTTT
>.|TRBJ1-4|TRBV6-5|TRBD1
CASSHRGQGNEKLFF
TGTGCCAGCAGTCACCGGGGACAGGGAAATGAAAAACTGTTTTTT
>.|TRBJ1-2|TRBV6-5|.
CASSYRGPRVGYTF
TGTGCCAGCAGTTATCGAGGGCCGAGGGTTGGCTACACCTTC
>.|TRBJ1-4|TRBV9|.
CASSVGQGNEKLFF
TGTGCCAGCAGCGTAGGTCAGGGCAATGAAAAACTGTTTTTT
>.|TRBJ1-2|TRBV10-3|TRBD1
CAISRDRDGGYTF
TGTGCCATCAGCCGGGACAGGGACGGTGGCTACACCTTC
>once|TRBJ2-4|TRBV5-1|TRBD2
CASSFGGRAKNIQYF
TGCGCCAGCAGCTTCGGCGGGAGGGCCAAAAACATTCAGTACTTC
>.|TRBJ1-2|TRBV2|.
CASSGGGGFNYGYTF
TGTGCCAGCAGTGGAGGGGGGGGTTTTAACTATGGCTACACCTTC
>few|TRBJ2-7|TRBV7-3|.
CASSHQAAPGYEQYF
TGTGCCAGCAGCCATCAAGCGGCTCCCGGATACGAGCAGTACTTC
>.|TRBJ1-2|TRBV19|TRBD1
CAIRGTGRYTF
TGTGCCATAAGAGGGACAGGGCGGTACACCTTC
>.|TRBJ2-7|TRBV6-5|.
CASSPGSMSYEQYF
TGTGCCAGCAGCCCCGGGAGTATGTCCTACGAGCAGTACTTC
>.|TRBJ1-1|TRBV27|.
CASSPSGDTEAFF
TGTGCCAGCAGTCCGTCGGGGGACACTGAAGCTTTCTTT
>.|TRBJ1-5|TRBV12-3/TRBV12-4|.
CASRYGNQPQHF
TGTGCCAGCAGGTATGGCAATCAGCCCCAGCATTTT
>.|TRBJ2-1|TRBV5-4|.
CASSFNGKSNEQFF
TGTGCCAGCAGCTTTAACGGGAAGTCGAATGAGCAGTTCTTC
>.|TRBJ2-5|TRBV7-2|.
CASSLGGRKTQYF
TGTGCCAGCAGCTTAGGAGGGAGAAAGACCCAGTACTTC
>.|TRBJ1-6|TRBV3-1/TRBV3-2|.
CASSQLRGESPLHF
TGTGCCAGCAGCCAACTCCGGGGGGAATCACCCCTCCACTTT
>.|TRBJ1-1|TRBV29-1|.
CSVVGQGLPNTEAFF
TGCAGCGTTGTAGGGCAGGGACTCCCGAACACTGAAGCTTTCTTT
>.|TRBJ1-5|TRBV14|.
CASSFRDKYNQPQHF
TGTGCCAGCAGCTTTCGGGACAAGTACAATCAGCCCCAGCATTTT
>.|TRBJ1-6|TRBV5-1|.
CASSLAGRGRNSPLHF
TGCGCCAGCAGCTTGGCCGGCAGGGGAAGGAATTCACCCCTCCACTTT
>.|TRBJ1-1|TRBV10-3|.
CAISFSDSNTEAFF
TGTGCCATCAGTTTTTCAGATTCGAACACTGAAGCTTTCTTT
>.|TRBJ1-2|TRBV5-6|.
CASSLAAGGYTF
TGTGCCAGCAGCTTGGCAGCAGGTGGCTACACCTTC
>.|TRBJ1-4|TRBV5-1|.
CASSRKGDEKLFF
TGCGCCAGCAGTCGTAAAGGGGATGAAAAACTGTTTTTT
>.|TRBJ2-5|TRBV7-3|.
CASSLGPEETQYF
TGTGCCAGCAGCTTAGGGCCAGAAGAGACCCAGTACTTC
>once|TRBJ2-3|TRBV30|.
CAWTQGLSTDTQYF
TGTGCCTGGACTCAGGGTCTAAGCACAGATACGCAGTATTTT
>.|TRBJ2-2|TRBV11-3|TRBD2
CASSPGGYNTGELFF
TGTGCCAGCAGCCCGGGGGGATATAACACCGGGGAGCTGTTTTTT